Many counts were recorded for the clone carrying this T cell receptor beta chain. The data were taken from a study of identical twins. A single record per CDR3 protein comes from TCRdb applying MiXCR to the 5' RACE reads. The table lists around 510,000 distinct CDR3 sequences, roughly an eighth of them singletons. These data are also associated with another study on yellow fever vaccine responses in identical twins.

The clonotype comes from a woman under 30 in good health. The sample comprised CD4+ T cells sorted from blood.

DNA for the CDR3: TGCAGTGCTACTAGACTAGCGGGGCAAGAGACCCAGTACTTC. This gives the protein CSATRLAGQETQYF. The chain is built from TRBV20-1 and TRBJ2-5; 11 bases match TRBD2. The J segment lost 2 bases and the V segment lost 4 bases, leaving 3 bases of the junction unmatched. Looked up from germline, CDR1 is DFQATT and CDR2 is SNEGSKA (reference sequence). CDR3 length equals 14 residues.